This record concerns one T cell receptor beta chain sequence. The antigen is undetermined. The junction does not match germline at one end; this may be a read error. The isolated RNA, all of it, was reverse transcribed, so expressed TCRB transcripts were what got sequenced. Using immunoSEQ multiplex PCR, the repertoire was profiled, and TCRdb retains in-frame clones only, with some absent. In the table there are under 550,000 clones, over 10% of which are singletons. This sample was included in a study of beta chain features in type 1 diabetes. Whole-study findings and limits: Reduced insertions and increased deletions marked VDJ junctions in type 1 diabetes patients.

From germline, CDR1 is SGHNT and CDR2 YYREEE (reference sequence). CDR3 length: 14 amino acids. This receptor was obtained from a young woman in good health. The chain uses TRBV5-4 and TRBJ2-1; 9 bases match TRBD1. The sequencing sample was made of naive CD4+ T cells from blood. In DNA, the CDR3 is TGTGCCAGCAGCTCCCCTCGGGACAGGGATAATTGGCTCTTC. This gives the protein CASSSPRDRDNWLF.